What follows are 31 T cell receptor beta chains derived from one specimen sequenced in a study of neurological immune-mediated disorders. TCRdb re-called the 5' RACE reads through MiXCR, storing one row per CDR3 protein. The repertoire has some 76,000 distinct CDR3 sequences, roughly 3% of them found once; the top ten carry roughly 5.2%. The sequenced sample was PBMCs. These receptor sequences come from a woman between 45 and 60 years old with multiple sclerosis.

This clonotype came up many times. The J gene is TRBJ1-1, the V gene TRBV6-5; D unclear. The CDR3 is made up of 14 amino acids. Germline lookup yields CDR1 MNHEY and CDR2 SVGAGI. The ends were cut back, 10 bases at V and 1 base at J, with 16 bases in the middle. CDR3 DNA sequence: TGTGCCACCAAAGAGGGTGGGTCGAACACTGAAGCTTTCTTT. It encodes CATKEGGSNTEAFF.

At least ten counts were recorded for this clonotype. The chain couples TRBV20-1 to TRBJ1-1; weak D call: TRBD1 (6 bases). This CDR3 spans 16 amino acids. Between the trimmed V and J ends, which lost 6 bases and 1 base, there was a span of 21 bases. Germline CDR1 reads DFQATT; CDR2 reads SNEGSKA (reference sequence). In nucleotides, the CDR3 is TGCAGTGCGAGAACATACTTCAGGGGCCAGAACACTGAAGCTTTCTTT. Translated: CSARTYFRGQNTEAFF.

This clonotype was observed at least ten times. This chain joins TRBV7-3 and TRBJ2-1; possibly TRBD1 or TRBD2 for D (5 bases each). The germline V gene has CDR1 SGHTA and CDR2 FQGTGA. Trimming removed 6 bases from V and 0 bases from J, with 12 bases in between. The CDR3 covers 15 residues. The CDR3 sequence is CASSSGTGSYNEQFF. CDR3 nucleotides: TGTGCCAGCAGTTCCGGGACGGGCTCCTACAATGAGCAGTTCTTC.

The sample holds many counts of this clonotype. The rearrangement links TRBV7-8 to TRBJ1-3; tentatively, D is TRBD1 (5 bases). The CDR3 is 14 residues long. Germline CDR1 is SGHVS and CDR2 is FQNEAQ. The germline V and J ends were trimmed by 5 bases and 0 bases, with 8 bases remaining between them. This CDR3 is CASSRGLSGNTIYF. CDR3 DNA sequence: TGTGCCAGCAGCCGGGGCCTCTCTGGAAACACCATATATTTT.

This clonotype has at least ten counts. The J gene is TRBJ1-2, the V gene TRBV7-2, with a tentative D call TRBD1 (6 bases). CDR1 and CDR2 from the germline V gene are SGHTA and FQGNSA. There are 14 residues in the CDR3. With 2 bases removed from V and 4 bases from J, the gap between germline ends came to 11 bases. The CDR3 sequence: CASSLLGQSYGYTF. DNA of the CDR3: TGTGCCAGCAGCTTATTAGGACAGAGCTATGGCTACACCTTC.

At least ten counts were recorded for this clonotype. The rearrangement links TRBV6-5 to TRBJ1-5, with D maybe TRBD1 (5 bases). The CDR3 covers 15 residues. V lost 5 bases to trimming and J lost 0 bases, with 11 bases between them. From germline, CDR1 is MNHEY and CDR2 SVGAGI. CDR3 sequence (DNA): TGTGCCAGCAGTCGGGGACGGAATAGCAATCAGCCCCAGCATTTT. As protein: CASSRGRNSNQPQHF.

This clonotype was observed at least ten times. The CDR3 region has the DNA TGCGCCAGCAGCTTTGAAACCGGGACAGGGGATTCACCCCTCCACTTT. This translates into CASSFETGTGDSPLHF. The chain is built from TRBV5-1 and TRBJ1-6, with 10 bases lining up with TRBD1. J gave up 8 bases and V 2 bases, and 7 bases lay outside the gene matches. The CDR3 is 16 amino acids. Germline CDR1 and CDR2: SGHRS and YFSETQ.

This clonotype was seen at least ten times. The rearrangement uses TRBV28 and TRBJ2-1; D might be TRBD1 or TRBD2, each matching 7 bases. The germline gives CDR1 MDHEN, CDR2 SYDVKM. V was clipped by 6 bases and J by 8 bases, with 23 bases between them. The CDR3 has 16 amino acids. CDR3 region: CASSPTWTAGGDEQFF. The CDR3 nucleotides are TGTGCCAGCAGCCCCACGTGGACCGCAGGGGGGGATGAGCAGTTCTTC.

V and J are TRBV7-2 and TRBJ2-3, with D hard to call. Germline CDR1 SGHTA, CDR2 FQGNSA. Trimming took off 2 bases at V and 6 bases at J, with 9 bases between the two ends. This CDR3 is built from 13 residues. CDR3 sequence: CASSLPNADTQYF. CDR3 nucleotides: TGTGCCAGCAGCTTACCTAACGCCGATACGCAGTATTTT.

The table lists this clonotype with many counts. V and J are TRBV5-1 and TRBJ2-2; maybe TRBD2 (5 bases). V gave up 5 bases and J gave up 3 bases, with 11 bases separating them. The germline V gene has CDR1 SGHRS and CDR2 YFSETQ. CDR3 length: 14 amino acids. CDR3 protein: CASSAAAYTGELFF. The CDR3 nucleotides read TGCGCCAGCAGTGCAGCGGCGTACACCGGGGAGCTGTTTTTT.

This clonotype was counted ten times or more. The chain uses TRBV5-1 and TRBJ2-3; D gene ambiguous. CDR1 SGHRS and CDR2 YFSETQ come from the germline V gene. The CDR3 length is 13 residues. The V end lost 4 bases, the J end lost 1 base, and 7 bases lay between the germline ends. CDR3 sequence (DNA): TGCGCCAGCAGCGCAGGACGCACAGATACGCAGTATTTT. Its protein product is CASSAGRTDTQYF. The variable domain in full, completed from reference TRBV5-1 and TRBJ2-3, reads KAGVTQTPRYLIKTRGQQVTLSCSPISGHRSVSWYQQTPGQGLQFLFEYFSETQRNKGNFPGRFSGRQFSNSRSEMNVSTLELGDSALYLCASSAGRTDTQYFGPGTRLTVL.

This clonotype was counted at least ten times. The chain couples TRBV29-1 to TRBJ2-1, with D possibly TRBD2 on 5 matching bases. Germline V gene sequence: CDR1 SQVTM, CDR2 ANQGSEA. The CDR3 consists of 15 residues. V shed 3 bases and J shed 1 base, with 13 bases lying between them. The CDR3 DNA follows: TGCAGCGTTGATACTACGGACTTTTCCTACAATGAGCAGTTCTTC. It translates to CSVDTTDFSYNEQFF.

In this sample, this clonotype turned up many times. The V gene is TRBV18, the J gene TRBJ1-2, with TRBD1 matching over 7 bases. CDR1 and CDR2 (germline): KGHSH, LQKENI. CDR3 length equals 13 residues. V was pared by 6 bases and J by 4 bases, with 5 bases of the junction left unmatched. This chain's CDR3 is CASSAGQLYGYTF. In DNA form, the CDR3 reads TGTGCCAGCTCCGCGGGACAGCTCTATGGCTACACCTTC.

This clonotype was counted many times. This sequence joins TRBV20-1 and TRBJ1-1; 7 positions agree with TRBD1. V was clipped by 1 base and J by 5 bases; unmatched bases: 4. Germline V lookup: CDR1 DFQATT, CDR2 SNEGSKA (reference sequence). The CDR3 is made up of 13 amino acids. In nucleotides, the CDR3 is TGCAGTGCTAGAGCCCAGGGGGGAACTGAAGCTTTCTTT. Residues: CSARAQGGTEAFF.

This clonotype was picked up many times. The J gene is TRBJ2-3, the V gene TRBV15; 9 nucleotides agree with TRBD1. With V trimmed by 2 bases and J by 4 bases, 4 bases remained unmatched. Per the germline V gene, CDR1 is LNHNV and CDR2 is YYDKDF (reference sequence). CDR3 length: 15 residues. CDR3 sequence: CATSRRQGESDTQYF. CDR3 DNA: TGTGCCACCAGCAGAAGACAGGGGGAGTCAGATACGCAGTATTTT.

At least ten counts were recorded for this clonotype. The CDR3 here is CASSQAAGRATVYGYTF. CDR3 DNA: TGTGCCAGCTCACAAGCAGCGGGGAGGGCTACGGTCTATGGCTACACCTTC. The gene calls are TRBV18 and TRBJ1-2; D remains ambiguous. The CDR3 totals 17 residues. Trimming took 4 bases from V and 4 from J, leaving 22 bases between them. Germline V CDR1 and CDR2: KGHSH, LQKENI. Filled out from reference TRBV18 and TRBJ1-2, the complete variable domain reads NAGVMQNPRHLVRRRGQEARLRCSPMKGHSHVYWYRQLPEEGLKFMVYLQKENIIDESGMPKERFSAEFPKEGPSILRIQQVVRGDSAAYFCASSQAAGRATVYGYTFGSGTRLTVV.

This clonotype appeared many times. V and J are TRBV9 and TRBJ2-1; 9 nucleotides agree with TRBD2. Germline V CDR1 and CDR2: SGDLS, YYNGEE. The CDR3 sequence is 15 residues long. Unmatched junction bases numbered 4, after V lost 4 bases and J lost 2 bases. The CDR3 protein is CASSLSGGTYNEQFF. DNA for the CDR3: TGTGCCAGCAGCCTAAGCGGGGGGACCTACAATGAGCAGTTCTTC.

The sample holds many counts of this clonotype. The chain has TRBV28 and TRBJ1-6, with 7 nucleotides matching TRBD1. Germline values: CDR1 MDHEN, CDR2 SYDVKM. V lost 1 base to trimming and J lost 7 bases; unmatched junction nucleotides: 4. CDR3 length: 15 amino acids. The chain's CDR3 is CASSLFAGGNSPLHF. The CDR3 DNA reads TGTGCCAGCAGTTTATTCGCAGGGGGGAATTCACCCCTCCACTTT.

There are many counts of this clonotype. This chain uses TRBV20-1 with TRBJ1-2; 7 positions agree with TRBD1. CDR1 and CDR2 from the germline V gene are DFQATT and SNEGSKA (reference sequence). V lost 5 bases to trimming and J lost 4 bases; unmatched junction nucleotides: 16. CDR3 length: 16 amino acids. In DNA, the CDR3 is TGCAGTGCTCTCCCGGGACAGCTGCAAAGATTCTATGGCTACACCTTC. Translating it yields CSALPGQLQRFYGYTF.

The rearrangement links TRBV5-1 to TRBJ2-6; a possible D gene is TRBD1 (6 bases). Germline values: CDR1 SGHRS, CDR2 YFSETQ. Trimming took 4 bases from V and 0 from J, leaving 14 bases between them. This CDR3 contains 17 residues. CDR3 region: CASSEGQIDSGANVLTF. CDR3 nucleotides: TGCGCCAGCAGCGAGGGACAAATTGACTCTGGGGCCAACGTCCTGACTTTC.

There are many counts of this clonotype. This sequence joins TRBV7-2 and TRBJ2-1; no clear D gene. Per germline, CDR1 SGHTA and CDR2 FQGNSA. The CDR3 is made up of 12 amino acids. V lost 2 bases, J lost 5 bases, and 4 bases lay in between. The CDR3 DNA follows: TGTGCCAGCAGCTTAATCAACAATGAGCAGTTCTTC. It specifies CASSLINNEQFF.

The sample holds many counts of this clonotype. The gene calls are TRBV12-3 or TRBV12-4 and TRBJ2-2; TRBD1 or TRBD2 may be the D gene (5 bases each). This CDR3 is built from 15 residues. V lost 3 bases to trimming and J lost 6 bases, with 14 bases between them. CDR3 sequence (DNA): TGTGCCAGCAGTTTCCGAGGGGTGGCATCCGGGGAGCTGTTTTTT. Its protein is CASSFRGVASGELFF.

The table lists this clonotype with many counts. The rearrangement links TRBV7-2 to TRBJ2-7; 9 bases match TRBD1. The CDR3 length is 14 residues. J gave up 1 base and V 4 bases, and 2 bases lay outside the gene matches. CDR1 and CDR2 from the germline V gene are SGHTA and FQGNSA. CDR3 bases: TGTGCCAGCAGCTACAGGGGGCGTTCCTACGAGCAGTACGTC. Translated, it gives CASSYRGRSYEQYV.

This clonotype was seen ten or more times. This chain links TRBV20-1 with TRBJ2-4, with D hard to call. Trimming stripped 3 bases from V and 8 bases from J, with 20 bases between. CDR1 and CDR2 from the germline V gene are DFQATT and SNEGSKA (reference sequence). The CDR3 covers 15 residues. The CDR3 DNA sequence: TGCAGTGCTAGCCCGGGTCACTTACTTGGAGACATTCAGTACTTC. It yields the protein CSASPGHLLGDIQYF.

This clonotype was counted ten times or more. The chain is built from TRBV7-9 and TRBJ2-5, with D possibly TRBD2 on 7 matching bases. Trimming pared 5 bases from V and 5 bases from J, leaving 18 bases between. Germline CDR1 SEHNR, CDR2 FQNEAQ (reference sequence). This CDR3 has 15 amino acids. CDR3 in DNA: TGTGCCAGCAGCATTCTCACGGGGGGCGAGGAGACCCAGTACTTC. Translated: CASSILTGGEETQYF.

This clonotype was detected many times. The CDR3: CASSQDLSGRGRSYEQYF. The DNA of the CDR3 is TGCGCCAGCAGCCAAGATTTGTCGGGCAGGGGAAGATCCTACGAGCAGTACTTC. The chain uses TRBV4-3 and TRBJ2-7; TRBD1 is a possible D gene (6 bases). CDR1 is LGHNA and CDR2 is YSLEER in the germline V gene. Trimming pared 0 bases from V and 1 base from J, leaving 19 bases between. This CDR3 has 18 residues.

This clonotype occurred many times. This chain links TRBV5-1 with TRBJ2-5, with no clear D. The CDR3 loop spans 13 amino acids. With 4 bases removed from V and 2 bases from J, the gap between germline ends came to 9 bases. Germline assignment: CDR1 SGHRS and CDR2 YFSETQ. CDR3 loop: CASSGEYQETQYF. CDR3 DNA: TGCGCCAGCAGCGGAGAGTATCAAGAGACCCAGTACTTC.

This clonotype was counted many times. The V and J genes are TRBV7-2 and TRBJ2-3; 7 bases fit TRBD2. The V gene end was trimmed by 2 bases and the J gene end by 3 bases; junction bases not matched to a gene: 11. The germline CDR1 and CDR2 sequences are SGHTA and FQGNSA. This CDR3 has 17 amino acids. The CDR3 protein is CASSLIPHAGETDTQYF. CDR3 in DNA: TGTGCCAGCAGCTTAATACCCCATGCGGGAGAGACAGATACGCAGTATTTT.

This clonotype was detected only a few times. V usage is TRBV18 and J usage is TRBJ1-2, with TRBD1 matching 7 bases. V was pared by 5 bases and J by 4 bases, with 10 bases of the junction left unmatched. Germline loops: CDR1 KGHSH, CDR2 LQKENI. This CDR3 has 15 residues. CDR3 in amino acids: CASSSFQRQGYGYTF. Written as DNA, the CDR3 is TGTGCCAGCTCATCTTTCCAGAGACAGGGCTATGGCTACACCTTC.

The table lists this clonotype with many counts. The J gene is TRBJ1-1, the V gene TRBV7-3; tentative D call: TRBD1 (5 bases). This CDR3 region has 14 residues. Trimming removed 1 base at V and 1 base at J, with 7 bases between. Looked up from germline, CDR1 is SGHTA and CDR2 is FQGTGA. The CDR3 reads CASSLSGGNTEAFF. In nucleotides, the CDR3 is TGTGCCAGCAGCTTAAGTGGGGGGAACACTGAAGCTTTCTTT. The whole variable domain, filled in from reference TRBV7-3 and TRBJ1-1, reads GAGVSQTPSNKVTEKGKYVELRCDPISGHTALYWYRQSLGQGPEFLIYFQGTGAADDSGLPNDRFFAVRPEGSVSTLKIQRTERGDSAVYLCASSLSGGNTEAFFGQGTRLTVV.

This clonotype was found many times. This chain uses TRBV10-3 with TRBJ2-3, with D tentatively TRBD2 (6 bases). Germline lookup yields CDR1 ENHRY and CDR2 SYGVKD. The CDR3 length is 15 residues. Trimming cost V 3 bases and J 0 bases, with 10 bases left between them. CDR3 DNA sequence: TGTGCCATCAGTGAACGGGAGTTTAGCACAGATACGCAGTATTTT. Encoded protein: CAISEREFSTDTQYF.